This T cell receptor beta chain was profiled in a study of cytomegalovirus exposure and HLA in healthy donors. Study-wide results and limits: Sequencing had likely introduced a cluster of highly shared sequence variants as an artifact.

From germline, CDR1 is SEHNR and CDR2 FQNEAQ (reference sequence). The length of the CDR3 is 13 residues. Trimming left V 5 bases short and J 7 bases short, with 14 bases between. In regard to this clone: Its target is not known.

Vbeta (60) and Jbeta (13) primers were used in the PCR. Sequenced by immunoSEQ multiplex PCR; TCRdb stores in-frame clones only, minus some. The sample contains approximately 130,000 clones, over 65% of which appear only once. The chain recombines TRBV7-9 with TRBJ2-5; weak D call: TRBD2 (5 bases). The clonotype was recovered from a female donor in good health and CMV-seropositive. Sequenced sample: PBMCs. Here the CDR3 reads CASSRGLVGTQYF. The CDR3 DNA sequence: TGTGCCAGCAGCCGAGGGCTAGTTGGGACCCAGTACTTC.